This entry lists 23 T cell receptor beta chains sequenced from one sample in a study of early T cells in non-severe SARS-CoV-2 infection. From the 5' RACE reads, TCRdb called clonotypes with MiXCR, one entry per CDR3 protein. Of about 44,000 distinct CDR3 sequences in the sample, 20% to 25% were seen once. The specimen was whole blood, collected at baseline. The receptors stem from an adult who was a healthcare worker with PCR-confirmed SARS-CoV-2 infection or an uninfected control (not recorded which).

The gene calls are TRBV5-1 and TRBJ1-6, with TRBD1 as a possible D gene (6 bases). Per germline, CDR1 SGHRS and CDR2 YFSETQ. The V end was cut by 3 bases, the J end by 8 bases, with 12 bases between. The CDR3 runs 14 residues. The CDR3 region has the DNA TGCGCCAGCAGCTATGGGGCAGGGGATTCACCCCTCCACTTT. It yields the protein CASSYGAGDSPLHF.

This sequence joins TRBV20-1 and TRBJ2-3; either TRBD1 or TRBD2 may supply D (6 bases each). The CDR3 is made up of 13 amino acids. Germline V gene data show CDR1 as DFQATT and CDR2 as SNEGSKA (reference sequence). V was clipped by 6 bases and J by 2 bases, with 12 bases between them. The CDR3 DNA reads as TGCAGTGCAGGGGGGCTCAACACAGATACGCAGTATTTT. The encoded protein is CSAGGLNTDTQYF.

The chain recombines TRBV7-2 with TRBJ1-1; D perhaps matches TRBD1 (5 bases). Germline loops: CDR1 SGHTA, CDR2 FQGNSA. The CDR3 sequence is 13 residues long. Trimming removed 6 bases at V and 9 bases at J, with 17 bases between. DNA for the CDR3: TGTGCCAGCAGAGATTTTAATGGGGACCAAGCTTTCTTT. Protein product: CASRDFNGDQAFF.

The V call is TRBV10-3, the J call TRBJ2-1; 7 positions match TRBD2. Per germline, CDR1 ENHRY and CDR2 SYGVKD. V shed 2 bases and J 5 bases; nucleotides not matched to a gene: 12. This CDR3 is 17 amino acids long. CDR3 sequence reads: CAISETGVGTTNNEQFF. The CDR3 DNA sequence: TGTGCCATCAGTGAGACTGGGGTCGGGACTACCAACAATGAGCAGTTCTTC.

The chain has TRBV7-9 and TRBJ2-6, with D perhaps TRBD1 (6 bases). Trimming cost V 1 base and J 1 base, with 11 bases left between them. The germline gives CDR1 SEHNR, CDR2 FQNEAQ (reference sequence). CDR3 size: 17 residues. As DNA, the CDR3 is TGTGCCAGCAGCTTAGGGACAGACGCGTCTGGGGCCAACGTCCTGACTTTC. Encoded protein: CASSLGTDASGANVLTF.

The J gene is TRBJ1-5, the V gene TRBV19; D is unclear. There are 15 residues in the CDR3. The germline V gene has CDR1 LNHDA and CDR2 SQIVND (reference sequence). V shed 0 bases and J shed 0 bases, with 6 bases lying between them. The CDR3 loop reads CASSIDSYSNQPQHF. The CDR3 coding sequence is TGTGCCAGTAGTATAGACAGCTATAGCAATCAGCCCCAGCATTTT.

This clonotype was observed at least ten times. This chain uses TRBV7-2 with TRBJ1-1; no definite D call. Per the germline V gene, CDR1 is SGHTA and CDR2 is FQGNSA. The CDR3 consists of 13 residues. Deletions cut 10 bases from V and 5 bases from J, with 17 bases between. The CDR3 loop is CATHPTPATEAFF. CDR3 nucleotides: TGTGCCACCCACCCTACACCAGCGACTGAAGCTTTCTTT.

The table lists this clonotype with a few counts. V and J are TRBV6-6 and TRBJ2-2; D is unclear. V shed 0 bases and J shed 7 bases, with 6 bases lying between them. CDR3 length: 13 amino acids. Germline values: CDR1 MNHNY, CDR2 SVGAGI (reference sequence). CDR3 DNA: TGTGCCAGCAGTTACTCGATGGGCGGGGAGCTGTTTTTT. Its protein is CASSYSMGGELFF.

This chain uses TRBV6-5 with TRBJ2-1, with D possibly TRBD2 on 5 matching bases. Trimming shortened V by 0 bases and J by 7 bases, and 7 bases separated the two germline ends. The CDR3 has 13 residues. Germline V gene sequence: CDR1 MNHEY, CDR2 SVGAGI. CDR3 in amino acids: CASSYSRRNEQFF. DNA of the CDR3: TGTGCCAGCAGTTACTCGAGGAGGAATGAGCAGTTCTTC.

The rearrangement joins TRBV12-3 or TRBV12-4 to TRBJ2-5; TRBD2 agrees at 11 bases. The CDR3 spans 15 residues. The V and J ends lost 2 bases and 5 bases, in that order; junction bases with no gene match: 4. In DNA form, the CDR3 reads TGTGCCAGCAGTTTAAGTCTAGCGGGGGGCGAGACCCAGTACTTC. It translates to CASSLSLAGGETQYF.

This clonotype was detected a few times. This chain links TRBV5-4 with TRBJ2-3, with 9 bases identical to TRBD1. Germline loops: CDR1 SGHNT, CDR2 YYREEE (reference sequence). This CDR3 region has 15 residues. J was trimmed by 3 bases and V by 4 bases; bases with no gene match: 6. The CDR3 sequence: CASSSGTGRTDTQYF. CDR3 nucleotide sequence: TGTGCCAGCAGCAGCGGGACAGGGCGGACAGATACGCAGTATTTT.

The chain has TRBV12-5 and TRBJ2-3, with 7 bases that match TRBD1. The V gene end was trimmed by 6 bases and the J gene end by 6 bases; junction bases not matched to a gene: 24. This CDR3 is 19 amino acids long. Germline lookup yields CDR1 LGHNT and CDR2 FRNRAP. The CDR3, as DNA: TGTGCTAGTGGCTTTCTCCCCCGAGTCGACAGGGTAAGGATGGATACGCAGTATTTT. Its protein product is CASGFLPRVDRVRMDTQYF.

This clonotype has a handful of counts. The rearrangement links TRBV6-1 to TRBJ2-7; 10 positions match TRBD2. The CDR3 runs 15 residues. V gave up 7 bases and J gave up 3 bases; unmatched junction bases: 9. Germline V lookup: CDR1 MNHNS, CDR2 SASEGT. The CDR3 DNA is TGTGCCAGCACCTCCTCTAGCGGGGGAGTCTACGAGCAGTACTTC. Residues: CASTSSSGGVYEQYF.

There are a few counts of this clonotype. The V call is TRBV10-2, the J call TRBJ1-5; the match to TRBD1 covers 9 bases. The germline V gene has CDR1 WSHSY and CDR2 SAAADI. V dropped 6 bases and J dropped 2; count of bases not matched to a gene: 5. This CDR3 region has 15 residues. CDR3 in amino acids: CASSGRTGGNQPQHF. DNA for the CDR3: TGCGCCAGCAGCGGACGGACAGGGGGCAATCAGCCCCAGCATTTT.

This clonotype occurred once. V usage is TRBV19 and J usage is TRBJ2-3; maybe TRBD1 (5 bases). CDR1 and CDR2 (germline): LNHDA, SQIVND (reference sequence). This CDR3 has 13 amino acids. V was clipped by 4 bases and J by 5 bases, with 10 bases between them. In DNA form, the CDR3 reads TGTGCCAGTAGTACCCAGGGTCAAGATACGCAGTATTTT. Residues: CASSTQGQDTQYF.

This clonotype was counted at least ten times. The J gene is TRBJ1-5, the V gene TRBV7-6, with a tentative D call TRBD1 (6 bases). The V end lost 4 bases, the J end lost 3 bases, and 13 bases lay between the germline ends. Germline V gene lookup returns CDR1 SGHVS and CDR2 FNYEAQ. CDR3 length: 15 amino acids. CDR3 residues: CASSWGGGANQPQHF. CDR3 coding DNA: TGTGCCAGCAGCTGGGGCGGGGGGGCCAATCAGCCCCAGCATTTT.

V is TRBV9 and J is TRBJ1-4; D perhaps matches TRBD1 (5 bases). CDR1 and CDR2 from the germline V gene are SGDLS and YYNGEE. With 0 bases removed from V and 10 bases from J, the gap between germline ends came to 13 bases. This CDR3 is built from 14 residues. The CDR3 sequence: CASSVDRRPRKLFF. DNA for the CDR3: TGTGCCAGCAGCGTAGACAGGCGGCCGAGAAAACTGTTTTTT.

The J gene is TRBJ2-7, the V gene TRBV19; D may be TRBD2 (6 bases). The CDR3 runs 12 residues. Germline CDR1 reads LNHDA; CDR2 reads SQIVND (reference sequence). Between the trimmed V and J ends, which lost 5 bases and 6 bases, there was a span of 11 bases. The CDR3 sequence: CASSGGLGEQYF. As DNA, the CDR3 is TGTGCCAGTAGTGGGGGACTGGGCGAGCAGTACTTC.

The rearrangement links TRBV4-3 to TRBJ1-4, with 10 positions matching TRBD1. J was trimmed by 1 base and V by 1 base; bases with no gene match: 0. Germline CDR1 and CDR2: LGHNA and YSLEER. The CDR3 sequence is 16 residues long. The CDR3 DNA is TGCGCCAGCAGCCAAGGGGACAGGGGAACTAATGAAAAACTGTTTTTT. Its translation: CASSQGDRGTNEKLFF.

The V call is TRBV18, the J call TRBJ2-6, with unresolved D. V lost 4 bases to trimming and J lost 1 base, with 5 bases between them. This CDR3 comprises 14 residues. CDR1 and CDR2 from the germline V gene are KGHSH and LQKENI. CDR3 in DNA: TGTGCCAGCTCACGAGTATCTGGGGCCAACGTCCTGACTTTC. Its protein product is CASSRVSGANVLTF.

This clonotype has just a few counts. V usage is TRBV7-9 and J usage is TRBJ2-3; possibly TRBD1 for D (5 bases). The CDR3 contains 16 residues. V shed 5 bases and J shed 0 bases, with 15 bases lying between them. Germline CDR1 and CDR2: SEHNR and FQNEAQ (reference sequence). The chain's CDR3 is CASSPEQVTSTDTQYF. Here the CDR3 DNA reads TGTGCCAGCAGCCCTGAACAGGTTACCAGCACAGATACGCAGTATTTT.

This clonotype has a handful of counts. This chain connects TRBV5-1 to TRBJ1-1; D remains unclear. CDR1 is SGHRS, CDR2 YFSETQ, per germline. V lost 2 bases and J lost 0, with 8 bases in between. The CDR3 contains 14 residues. This chain's CDR3 is CASSFGGMNTEAFF. The CDR3 nucleotides read TGCGCCAGCAGCTTTGGAGGGATGAACACTGAAGCTTTCTTT.

This clonotype was seen only a few times. The gene calls are TRBV3-1 and TRBJ1-5, with TRBD1 identical over 7 bases. This CDR3 is 15 amino acids long. Germline V CDR1 and CDR2: LGHDT, YNNKEL (reference sequence). Trimming took 4 bases from V and 5 from J; bases not matched to a gene: 8. CDR3 residues: CASSPSTGVHQPQHF. Written as DNA, the CDR3 is TGTGCCAGCAGCCCCTCTACAGGGGTGCATCAGCCCCAGCATTTT.